The 28 T cell receptor beta chains below all came from one sample that was sequenced in a study of T-cell memory formation after mild COVID-19. Via MiXCR, TCRdb re-called the 5' RACE reads, giving one row per CDR3 protein. The sample lists 100,000 to 150,000 distinct CDR3 sequences, about 5.9% occurring once. The sample comprised PBMCs or a T cell subset sorted from them (not recorded which). These receptors were collected from an adult woman who had mild COVID-19 (a few samples of this study predate the infection). Cell type and time point are not known.

CDR3 residues: CASSLRTQETQYF. The CDR3 nucleotides are TGTGCCAGCAGCTTAAGGACCCAAGAGACCCAGTACTTC. V and J are TRBV7-2 and TRBJ2-5, with D unresolved. The CDR3 is made up of 13 amino acids. From germline, CDR1 is SGHTA and CDR2 FQGNSA. The V end was cut by 2 bases, the J end by 1 base, with 5 bases between.

The chain has TRBV9 and TRBJ2-1; tentatively, D is TRBD1 (5 bases). V dropped 3 bases and J dropped 0 bases, with 10 bases sitting between them. Germline CDR1 SGDLS, CDR2 YYNGEE. The CDR3 contains 15 residues. The chain's CDR3 is CASSDAGFSYNEQFF. The CDR3 coding sequence is TGTGCCAGCAGCGACGCAGGGTTCTCCTACAATGAGCAGTTCTTC.

This clonotype appeared a few times. The genes are TRBV7-2 and TRBJ2-1, with D uncertain. Germline CDR1 is SGHTA and CDR2 is FQGNSA. CDR3 length: 12 residues. V was shortened by 5 bases and J by 10 bases, with 12 bases between the two germline ends. CDR3 coding DNA: TGTGCCAGCAGCCCCCGGAATGGGGAGCAGTTCTTC. Translation gives CASSPRNGEQFF. The whole variable domain, remainder taken from reference TRBV7-2 and TRBJ2-1, is GAGVSQSPSNKVTEKGKDVELRCDPISGHTALYWYRQSLGQGLEFLIYFQGNSAPDKSGLPSDRFSAERTGGSVSTLTIQRTQQEDSAVYLCASSPRNGEQFFGPGTRLTVL.

This clonotype was seen more than once but under ten times. V gene TRBV5-4 combines with J gene TRBJ2-7; 8 nucleotides align to TRBD1. The CDR3 contains 15 residues. Germline loops: CDR1 SGHNT, CDR2 YYREEE (reference sequence). V gave up 4 bases and J gave up 3 bases; unmatched junction bases: 9. CDR3 loop: CASSPTGVQVYEQYF. The CDR3 region has the DNA TGTGCCAGCAGCCCGACAGGGGTCCAGGTCTACGAGCAGTACTTC. The complete variable domain, with remaining parts taken from reference TRBV5-4 and TRBJ2-7, reads ETGVTQSPTHLIKTRGQQVTLRCSSQSGHNTVSWYQQALGQGPQFIFQYYREEENGRGNFPPRFSGLQFPNYSSELNVNALELDDSALYLCASSPTGVQVYEQYFGPGTRLTVT.

Many counts were recorded for this clonotype. V gene TRBV7-2 combines with J gene TRBJ2-1; 7 bases match TRBD2. This CDR3 region has 15 residues. V trimming: 5 bases; J trimming: 2 bases; junction bases outside the gene matches: 6. Germline V gene sequence: CDR1 SGHTA, CDR2 FQGNSA. CDR3 nucleotides: TGTGCCAGCAGCATAAGCGGGGCGACCTACAATGAGCAGTTCTTC. Protein: CASSISGATYNEQFF.

This clonotype was seen only a few times. V usage is TRBV19 and J usage is TRBJ1-1; a weak D match, TRBD1 (5 bases). The CDR3 is 14 residues long. V lost 4 bases, J lost 2 bases, and 11 bases lay in between. Germline V gene sequence: CDR1 LNHDA, CDR2 SQIVND (reference sequence). The CDR3 DNA sequence: TGTGCCAGTAGTAGGTACGGGGACAACACTGAAGCTTTCTTT. Residues: CASSRYGDNTEAFF.

This clonotype occurred many times. The V call is TRBV12-3 or TRBV12-4, the J call TRBJ2-1; D is ambiguous. CDR3 length: 12 amino acids. V was clipped by 1 base and J by 8 bases, with 6 bases between them. CDR3 region: CASSLGVDEQFF. The CDR3 DNA is TGTGCCAGCAGTTTAGGGGTCGATGAGCAGTTCTTC.

This clonotype was recorded many times. This chain links TRBV24-1 with TRBJ2-1, with D hard to call. Germline CDR1 is KGHDR and CDR2 is SFDVKD. CDR3 length: 14 amino acids. V was clipped by 3 bases and J by 6 bases, with 11 bases between them. The CDR3 loop reads CATSDPPTINEQFF. The DNA for the CDR3 is TGTGCCACCAGTGATCCCCCCACCATCAATGAGCAGTTCTTC.

This clonotype was observed many times. The V and J genes are TRBV29-1 and TRBJ2-6; possibly TRBD1 for D (6 bases). Germline V gene lookup returns CDR1 SQVTM and CDR2 ANQGSEA. Trimming left V 0 bases short and J 10 bases short, with 16 bases between. This CDR3 has 15 residues. The CDR3 nucleotides are TGCAGCGTTGAAGATTACCAGGGGATGTATAACGTCCTGACTTTC. It specifies CSVEDYQGMYNVLTF.

The chain links TRBV20-1 to TRBJ2-3; TRBD2 agrees at 10 bases. The CDR3 totals 15 residues. Trimming at V came to 1 base and at J to 3 bases, leaving 4 bases not matched to a gene. CDR1 and CDR2 (germline): DFQATT, SNEGSKA (reference sequence). CDR3 sequence (DNA): TGCAGTGCTAGAGTCACACTAGCGGGGACAGATACGCAGTATTTT. Translated: CSARVTLAGTDTQYF.

This clonotype was picked up a small number of times. The chain uses TRBV20-1 and TRBJ1-1, with no clear D. Deletions cut 0 bases from V and 2 bases from J, with 10 bases between. The CDR3 loop spans 14 amino acids. From germline, CDR1 is DFQATT and CDR2 SNEGSKA (reference sequence). CDR3 DNA sequence: TGCAGTGCTAGAGATCAGCCCAGCAACACTGAAGCTTTCTTT. Its protein product is CSARDQPSNTEAFF.

The gene calls are TRBV5-6 and TRBJ1-2, with a weak D call TRBD1 (5 bases). The germline V and J ends were trimmed by 0 bases and 4 bases, with 16 bases remaining between them. Germline assignment: CDR1 SGHDT and CDR2 YYEEEE. The CDR3 is 16 amino acids. The CDR3 coding sequence is TGTGCCAGCAGCTTGGATTTATTACGGGACTCCTATGGCTACACCTTC. As protein: CASSLDLLRDSYGYTF.

In this sample, this clonotype turned up a few times. The gene calls are TRBV9 and TRBJ2-2, with D tentatively TRBD1 (6 bases). Trimming left V 4 bases short and J 5 bases short, with 21 bases between. The CDR3 covers 17 residues. In germline, CDR1 is SGDLS, CDR2 YYNGEE. The CDR3 sequence is CASSTHGGGHSTGELFF. Written as DNA, the CDR3 is TGTGCCAGCAGCACTCATGGTGGGGGACACTCTACCGGGGAGCTGTTTTTT.

This clonotype was counted between two and nine times. V gene TRBV3-1 combines with J gene TRBJ1-5, with TRBD1 as a possible D gene (5 bases). The CDR3 runs to 15 residues. In germline, CDR1 is LGHDT, CDR2 YNNKEL (reference sequence). V was shortened by 0 bases and J by 3 bases, with 9 bases between the two germline ends. CDR3 residues: CASSQELGVNQPQHF. In nucleotides, the CDR3 is TGTGCCAGCAGCCAAGAACTGGGGGTCAATCAGCCCCAGCATTTT.

This clonotype was counted only a few times. The chain uses TRBV5-1 and TRBJ2-1; 13 nucleotides match TRBD2. V shed 0 bases and J 0 bases; nucleotides not matched to a gene: 21. The germline CDR1 and CDR2 sequences are SGHRS and YFSETQ. This CDR3 is built from 24 residues. CDR3 nucleotides: TGCGCCAGCAGCTTGGGACTAGCGGGAGGCTGGCGACGGAACCAGCTTGGCTCCTACAATGAGCAGTTCTTC. Translation gives CASSLGLAGGWRRNQLGSYNEQFF.

There are many counts of this clonotype. The chain combines TRBV4-3 with TRBJ2-7; D is perhaps TRBD2 (6 bases). The length of the CDR3 is 17 residues. Germline V gene data show CDR1 as LGHNA and CDR2 as YSLEER. V lost 0 bases, J lost 0 bases, and 15 bases lay in between. The DNA for the CDR3 is TGCGCCAGCAGCCAAGATTTCGACCGGGACTTCTCCTACGAGCAGTACTTC. Its translation is CASSQDFDRDFSYEQYF.

This clonotype was recorded many times. The chain couples TRBV19 to TRBJ2-3, with 8 bases lining up with TRBD1. The CDR3 is 12 amino acids. Germline CDR1 is LNHDA and CDR2 is SQIVND (reference sequence). V shed 8 bases and J 5 bases; nucleotides not matched to a gene: 3. CDR3 sequence (DNA): TGTGCCAGTTCCAGGGGGCGAGATACGCAGTATTTT. It encodes CASSRGRDTQYF.

A few counts support this clonotype. CDR3 sequence (DNA): TGTGCCAGCAGCCGACTAGCGGGGGGTTCGGGCGAGCAGTACTTC. It is translated as CASSRLAGGSGEQYF. The chain combines TRBV3-1 with TRBJ2-7, with 13 bases matching TRBD2. The CDR3 contains 15 residues. Germline V gene sequence: CDR1 LGHDT, CDR2 YNNKEL (reference sequence). Germline trimming cut 4 bases from V and 6 bases from J; bases unmatched to any gene: 6.

In this sample, this clonotype turned up many times. The chain recombines TRBV7-2 with TRBJ2-7; 7 nucleotides line up with TRBD1. Per germline, CDR1 SGHTA and CDR2 FQGNSA. V was pared by 5 bases and J by 2 bases, with 6 bases of the junction left unmatched. The CDR3 contains 14 residues. CDR3 residues: CASSQYRGTYEQYF. The CDR3 nucleotides are TGTGCCAGCAGCCAATACAGGGGTACCTACGAGCAGTACTTC.

In its sample, this clonotype was seen a few times. This sequence joins TRBV3-1 and TRBJ1-1, with unresolved D. Trimming pared 0 bases from V and 3 bases from J, leaving 8 bases between. Looked up from germline, CDR1 is LGHDT and CDR2 is YNNKEL (reference sequence). This CDR3 is built from 14 residues. CDR3 coding DNA: TGTGCCAGCAGCCAAGATCAAGGGTACACTGAAGCTTTCTTT. Its translation: CASSQDQGYTEAFF.

This clonotype was counted a few times. V usage is TRBV24-1 and J usage is TRBJ2-2; D not resolved. Trimming shortened V by 5 bases and J by 1 base, and 1 base separated the two germline ends. The CDR3 runs to 12 residues. Germline CDR1 reads KGHDR; CDR2 reads SFDVKD. Written as DNA, the CDR3 is TGTGCCACCAGTGTGAACACCGGGGAGCTGTTTTTT. Encoded protein: CATSVNTGELFF.

The V gene is TRBV30, the J gene TRBJ1-1; TRBD1 might be the D (5 bases). The CDR3 sequence is 13 residues long. V lost 2 bases and J 1 base, leaving 8 bases between the germline ends. Germline V gene lookup returns CDR1 GTSNPN and CDR2 SVGIG (reference sequence). CDR3 protein: CAWSQGSNTEAFF. CDR3 nucleotides: TGTGCCTGGAGTCAGGGTTCGAACACTGAAGCTTTCTTT.

This chain connects TRBV27 to TRBJ1-1; tentatively, D is TRBD1 (5 bases). V lost 3 bases and J lost 1, with 9 bases in between. Germline-derived CDR1 and CDR2 are MNHEY and SMNVEV (reference sequence). This CDR3 is built from 14 residues. The CDR3 loop reads CASSFGGPNTEAFF. The DNA for the CDR3 is TGTGCCAGCAGTTTCGGGGGTCCGAACACTGAAGCTTTCTTT.

The table lists this clonotype with a few counts. The chain is built from TRBV2 and TRBJ1-6; D remains unclear. Germline V lookup: CDR1 SNHLY, CDR2 FYNNEI. V lost 2 bases, J lost 10 bases, and 9 bases lay in between. There are 13 residues in the CDR3. In DNA form, the CDR3 reads TGTGCCAGCAGTGAATCTTGGGGATCACCCCTCCACTTT. Its protein product is CASSESWGSPLHF.

This clonotype was observed a few times. The chain joins TRBV9 to TRBJ1-1; D is perhaps TRBD1 (6 bases). V was pared by 4 bases and J by 0 bases, with 10 bases between. The CDR3 sequence is 14 residues long. Germline V gene data show CDR1 as SGDLS and CDR2 as YYNGEE. The CDR3 protein is CASSPGHMNTEAFF. In nucleotides, the CDR3 is TGTGCCAGCAGCCCGGGACACATGAACACTGAAGCTTTCTTT.

The V and J genes are TRBV10-3 and TRBJ2-3; 8 positions agree with TRBD2. Germline CDR1 is ENHRY and CDR2 is SYGVKD. V lost 11 bases to trimming and J lost 4 bases; unmatched junction nucleotides: 17. CDR3 length equals 16 residues. CDR3 in amino acids: CAQQGAPGLGPDTQYF. The CDR3 DNA follows: TGTGCCCAACAGGGAGCCCCGGGACTAGGGCCAGATACGCAGTATTTT.

The chain recombines TRBV29-1 with TRBJ1-2; 10 positions match TRBD1. The CDR3 has 13 residues. The V gene end was trimmed by 5 bases and the J gene end by 6 bases; junction bases not matched to a gene: 6. From germline, CDR1 is SQVTM and CDR2 ANQGSEA. CDR3 region: CSVPRQGANGYTF. CDR3 bases: TGCAGCGTTCCCCGACAGGGGGCCAATGGCTACACCTTC.

This clonotype was seen a handful of times. The chain's CDR3 is CATSDGSNAGLDEKLFF. The CDR3 region has the DNA TGTGCCACCAGTGATGGATCTAACGCAGGCCTTGATGAAAAACTGTTTTTT. The chain employs TRBV24-1 and TRBJ1-4; D is unresolved. The V and J ends lost 3 bases and 6 bases respectively, with 19 bases between them. CDR1 KGHDR and CDR2 SFDVKD come from the germline V gene. The CDR3 covers 17 residues.